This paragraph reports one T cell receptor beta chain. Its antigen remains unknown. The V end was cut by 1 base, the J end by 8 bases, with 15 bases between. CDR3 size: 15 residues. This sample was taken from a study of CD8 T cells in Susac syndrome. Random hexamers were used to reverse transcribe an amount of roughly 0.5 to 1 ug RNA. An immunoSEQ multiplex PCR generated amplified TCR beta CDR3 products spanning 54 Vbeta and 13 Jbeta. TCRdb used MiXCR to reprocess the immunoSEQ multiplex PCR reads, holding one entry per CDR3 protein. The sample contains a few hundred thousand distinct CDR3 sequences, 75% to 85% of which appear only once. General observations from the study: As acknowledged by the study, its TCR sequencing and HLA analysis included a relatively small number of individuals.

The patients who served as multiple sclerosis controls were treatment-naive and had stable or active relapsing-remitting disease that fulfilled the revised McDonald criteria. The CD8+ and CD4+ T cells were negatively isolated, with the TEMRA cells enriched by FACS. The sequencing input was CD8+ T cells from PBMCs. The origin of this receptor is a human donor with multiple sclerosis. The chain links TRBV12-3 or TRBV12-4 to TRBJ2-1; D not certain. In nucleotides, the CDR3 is TGTGCCAGCAGTTTAGGGGAAATCTTGCGCGATGAGCAGTTCTTC. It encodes CASSLGEILRDEQFF.